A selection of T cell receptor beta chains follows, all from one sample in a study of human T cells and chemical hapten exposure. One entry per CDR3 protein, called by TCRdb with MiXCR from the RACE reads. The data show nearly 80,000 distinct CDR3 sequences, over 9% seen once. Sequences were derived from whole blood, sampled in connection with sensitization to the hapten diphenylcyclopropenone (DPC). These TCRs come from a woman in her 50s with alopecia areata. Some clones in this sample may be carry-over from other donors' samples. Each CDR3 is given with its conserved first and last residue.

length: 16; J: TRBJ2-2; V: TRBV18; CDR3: CASSPLQGANTGELFF
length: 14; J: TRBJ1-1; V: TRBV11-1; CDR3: CASSYGRLNTEAFF
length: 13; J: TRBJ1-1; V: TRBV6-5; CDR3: CASTTFLRSEAFF
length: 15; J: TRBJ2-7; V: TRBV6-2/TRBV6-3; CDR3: CASSSAGTRLFEQYF
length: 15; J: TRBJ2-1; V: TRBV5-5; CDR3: CASSLGIKVSNEQFF
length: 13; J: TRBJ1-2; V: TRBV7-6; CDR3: CASSDLANYGYTF
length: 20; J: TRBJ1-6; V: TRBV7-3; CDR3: CASSLTPRNRGQTNNSPLHF
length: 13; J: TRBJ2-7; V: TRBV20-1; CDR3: CSAPGQGAYEQYF
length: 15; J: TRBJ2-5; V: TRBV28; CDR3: CASSPRGRGLETQYF
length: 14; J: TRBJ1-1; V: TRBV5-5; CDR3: CASSLAGALTEAFF
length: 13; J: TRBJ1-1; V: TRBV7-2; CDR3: CASSLDLDTEAFF
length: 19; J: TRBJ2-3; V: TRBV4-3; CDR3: CASSQRVASSPPSTDTQYF
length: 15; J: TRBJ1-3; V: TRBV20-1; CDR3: CSANRQGSSGNTIYF
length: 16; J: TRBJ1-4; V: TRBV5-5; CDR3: CASSKEGANTNEKLFF
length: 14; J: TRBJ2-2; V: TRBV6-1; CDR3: CASNRQTHTGELFF
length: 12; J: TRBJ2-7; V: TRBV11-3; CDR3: CASSPGTPKQYF
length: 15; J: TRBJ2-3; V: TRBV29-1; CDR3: CSVESGRAFTDTQYF
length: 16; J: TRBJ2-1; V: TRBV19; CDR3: CASSIDNRGSYNEQFF
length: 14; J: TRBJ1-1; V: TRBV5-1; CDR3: CASSPGGLRTEAFF
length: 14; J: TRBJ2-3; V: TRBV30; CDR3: CAWRSGARTDTQYF
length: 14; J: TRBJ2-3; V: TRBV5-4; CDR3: CASSPKGPTDTQYF
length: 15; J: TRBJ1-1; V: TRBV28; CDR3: CASSFSRGLNTEAFF
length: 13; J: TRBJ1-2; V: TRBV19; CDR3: CASSIPGAYGYTF
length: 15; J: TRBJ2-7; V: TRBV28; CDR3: CASSTDRSPTYEQYF
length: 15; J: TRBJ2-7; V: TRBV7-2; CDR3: CASSPQGKSLYEQYF
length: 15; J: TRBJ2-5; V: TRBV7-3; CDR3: CASSLTRGLRETQYF
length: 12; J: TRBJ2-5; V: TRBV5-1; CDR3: CASSGTTETQYF
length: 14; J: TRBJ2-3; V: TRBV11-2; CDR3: CASSRTLPPDTQYF
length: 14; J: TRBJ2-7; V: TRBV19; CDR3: CASSRLAGKYEQYF
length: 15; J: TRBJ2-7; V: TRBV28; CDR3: CASSSPGTGGDEQYF
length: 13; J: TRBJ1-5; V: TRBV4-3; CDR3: CASSQDWGQPQHF
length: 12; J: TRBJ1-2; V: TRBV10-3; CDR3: CAISEVGRGYTF
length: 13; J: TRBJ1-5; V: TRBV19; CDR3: CATRGDGNQPQHF
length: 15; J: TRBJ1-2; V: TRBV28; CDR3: CASSRTGPRGYGYTF
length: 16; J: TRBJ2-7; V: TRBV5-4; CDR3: CASSLATSGRAGEQYF
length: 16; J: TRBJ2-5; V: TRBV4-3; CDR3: CASSQGTSARSGTQYF
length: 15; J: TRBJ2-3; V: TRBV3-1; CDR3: CASSPDDSFGDTQYF
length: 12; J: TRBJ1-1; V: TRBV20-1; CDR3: CSARVRNTEAFF
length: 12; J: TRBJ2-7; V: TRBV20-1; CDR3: CSARGGSHEQYF
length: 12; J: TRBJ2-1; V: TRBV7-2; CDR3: CASTPGPNEQFF
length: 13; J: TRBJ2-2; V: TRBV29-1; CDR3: CSVERQNTGELFF